This note documents a single T cell receptor (beta chain) sequence. Its antigen remains undetermined. No clone much larger than this one lies a single base away; base qualities are absent. This entry comes from a study of T cell responses to AZD1222 COVID-19 vaccine (dated by TCRdb to the early 2020s). Broadly, across the study: AZD1222 recipients whose second dose came at about 4 weeks and those whose second dose came at about 12 weeks were combined into one group, since spike-specific TCR depth and breadth did not differ between the two schedules. Trial participants were enrolled by age into 18-55, 56-69 and 70-plus year subgroups, with 148, 28 and 57 TCR-sequenced participants respectively. TCR sequencing was performed for roughly 250 trial participants, of whom around 200 were given two doses of AZD1222 and around 26 were given two doses of MenACWY control vaccine.

The sample's time point label, in plain terms: baseline before first vaccination. Vaccinee samples came from UK trials COV001 and COV002, including a single-blind randomized controlled phase 2/3 trial of AZD1222 (ChAdOx1 nCoV-19) in healthy adults. Trial participant PBMC samples were collected at day 0 and day 28 after the second dose for TCRbeta chain sequencing. Study-level results and caveats: The whole spike protein was spanned by vaccine-associated CD4 TCRs, and dominant responses were seen in regions 160-218 and 743-854. Conclusions about previously exposed vaccinees are limited because only a handful of AZD1222 recipients were SARS-CoV-2 seropositive at baseline. Because no day 14 peak-response samples were available, the repertoires could be characterized only after the peak T cell response. A significant rise in spike-specific TCR breadth and depth was observed after two AZD1222 doses relative to day 0 and relative to MenACWY recipients. Most participants were white British and females outnumbered males, and the authors suggested that clonal diversity may have been underestimated. The 56-69-year group was small, and its depth increase did not reach significance, likely because of low power. Reportedly, close to half of the unique spike-specific TCRs recognized epitopes lying outside the regions that are mutated in the B.1.351 and B.1.1.7 variants.

The CDR3 regions of human TCRbeta chains were analyzed by immunosequencing. The authors' analysis ran thus. Repertoire TCRs were matched against a reference library of SARS-CoV-2-specific TCRs generated with the MIRA antigen-specificity platform. Breadth was defined as the fraction of unique TCRs that were SARS-CoV-2-associated. Depth was defined as the fraction of total T cells that were SARS-CoV-2-associated. Each spike-specific TCR was assigned to its reactive spike region and to a CD4 or CD8 class using the MIRA data. Log10-transformed breadth and depth values were compared by one-way ANOVA with Sidak's multiple comparisons tests. TCRdb carries this immuneACCESS record with in-frame sequences only. Its versions omit some clonotypes, under half of them owing to an unresolved V gene in the studies checked, with the rest unexplained. V and J calls and clone size are given by that table; D and trimming were obtained from the DNA. This sample gives tens of thousands of clones in total; approximately 80% of them show up just once. Around 7% of the sample lies in the top ten.

CDR1 is given as SGHRS and CDR2 as YFSETQ, both from the germline V gene. The germline ends are 11 bases apart after V is trimmed by 0 bases and J by 5 bases. Spanning cysteine to phenylalanine, the CDR3 consists of 14 amino acids. Of the read, only the CDR3 DNA is kept; its 42 bases are in frame from base 1. The origin of this receptor is an adult in good health. The sequencing used peripheral blood, collected on day 0 of AZD1222 vaccination. The chain was built from TRBV5-1 and TRBJ1-1, with TRBD1 as a weak D call on 6 bases. The CDR3 reads CASSLVGGQTEAFF. The DNA is TGCGCCAGCAGCTTGGTCGGGGGGCAGACTGAAGCTTTCTTT.